The 5 T cell receptor beta chains listed next were all sequenced from one sample in a study of blood T cell repertoires in COVID-19. Produced via immunoSEQ multiplex PCR; TCRdb's table is partial and in-frame only. In the table there are 250,000 to 350,000 clones, around 88% of which are singletons. The sequencing sample was made of peripheral blood. These receptors all stem from a woman aged 30 to 39 who had recovered from COVID-19.

The chain has TRBV5-4 and TRBJ2-2, with TRBD1 matching 7 bases. The trim removed 3 bases at V and 3 bases at J, leaving 8 bases unmatched. This CDR3 comprises 16 residues. Per the germline V gene, CDR1 is SGHNT and CDR2 is YYREEE (reference sequence). This CDR3 is CASSSPRGRDTGELFF. The CDR3 region has the DNA TGTGCCAGCAGCTCCCCTAGGGGGCGTGACACCGGGGAGCTGTTTTTT.

The chain combines TRBV28 with TRBJ1-5; D might be TRBD1 (5 bases). The CDR3 length is 15 residues. Germline assignment: CDR1 MDHEN and CDR2 SYDVKM. Trimming removed 3 bases from V and 1 base from J, with 10 bases in between. The CDR3, as DNA: TGTGCCAGCAGTTTGGGGGGGTTCAGCAATCAGCCCCAGCATTTT. It yields the protein CASSLGGFSNQPQHF.

The V gene is TRBV3-1 (or the pseudogene TRBV3-2), the J gene TRBJ1-6; 7 bases line up with TRBD1. J lost 7 bases, V lost 0 bases, and 12 bases had no gene match. The CDR3 has 18 residues. From germline, CDR1 is LGHDT and CDR2 YNNKEL (reference sequence). CDR3 sequence reads: CASSQETQSGTENSPLHF. CDR3 coding DNA: TGTGCCAGCAGCCAAGAAACCCAATCCGGGACAGAGAATTCACCCCTCCACTTT.

The rearrangement links TRBV12-3 or TRBV12-4 to TRBJ2-7; D not certain. With 5 bases removed from V and 4 bases from J, the gap between germline ends came to 12 bases. CDR3 length equals 13 residues. CDR3 coding DNA: TGTGCCAGCAGTAAGTCCTCCCAGTACGAGCAGTACTTC. The encoded protein is CASSKSSQYEQYF.

The chain combines TRBV28 with TRBJ1-2; TRBD1 matches at 11 bases. Germline CDR1 and CDR2: MDHEN and SYDVKM. V shed 6 bases and J 8 bases; nucleotides not matched to a gene: 5. The CDR3 length is 13 residues. CDR3 amino acids: CASSSGQGEGYTF. In DNA, the CDR3 is TGTGCCAGCAGCTCGGGACAGGGGGAAGGCTACACCTTC.